This passage covers 15 T cell receptor beta chains from one sample sequenced in a study of PD-1 blockade in classical Hodgkin lymphoma. Time point here: cycle 4 day 1 (C4D1), after about 6 weeks of nivolumab. Relapse was seen in all patients after autologous stem cell transplantation, and brentuximab vedotin exposure was variable. Profiling relied on immunoSEQ multiplex PCR, and the TCRdb table lists in-frame clones only, not all of them. Here the sample spans 15,000 to 20,000 clones, approximately 62% being singletons. Source: peripheral blood mononuclear cells (PBMCs), taken before the fourth cycle of nivolumab. The receptors derive from a human donor with classical Hodgkin lymphoma.

The chain recombines TRBV7-9 with TRBJ2-7, with D possibly being TRBD2 (5 bases). V was shortened by 4 bases and J by 2 bases, with 12 bases between the two germline ends. The germline CDR1 and CDR2 sequences are SEHNR and FQNEAQ (reference sequence). This CDR3 is 14 amino acids long. In nucleotides, the CDR3 is TGTGCCAGCAGCTCCCACGGGGATCCCTACGAGCAGTACTTC. Encoded protein: CASSSHGDPYEQYF.

The chain has TRBV4-2 and TRBJ2-7, with D unresolved. V lost 0 bases to trimming and J lost 4 bases, with 16 bases between them. Germline lookup yields CDR1 LGHNA and CDR2 YNFKEQ. The CDR3 length is 16 residues. CDR3 in amino acids: CASSQDFLGQTYEQYF. CDR3 DNA sequence: TGTGCCAGCAGCCAAGATTTTTTAGGGCAGACTTACGAGCAGTACTTC.

This chain links TRBV10-2 with TRBJ1-5; D is unclear. The V and J ends lost 3 bases and 1 base respectively, with 4 bases between them. CDR3 length: 13 residues. Looked up from germline, CDR1 is WSHSY and CDR2 is SAAADI. In DNA form, the CDR3 reads TGCGCCAGCAGTGATACCAGCAATCAGCCCCAGCATTTT. This sequence encodes CASSDTSNQPQHF.

The CDR3 sequence: CSVGEIINGYTF. The CDR3, as DNA: TGCAGCGTCGGGGAGATCATCAACGGCTACACCTTC. The rearrangement links TRBV29-1 to TRBJ1-2; D gene ambiguous. The CDR3 is made up of 12 amino acids. The germline V gene encodes CDR1 SQVTM and CDR2 ANQGSEA. Deletions cut 6 bases from V and 8 bases from J, with 16 bases between. Full variable domain (remainder filled in from reference TRBV29-1 and TRBJ1-2): SAVISQKPSRDICQRGTSLTIQCQVDSQVTMMFWYRQQPGQSLTLIATANQGSEATYESGFVIDKFPISRPNLTFSTLTVSNMSPEDSSIYLCSVGEIINGYTFGSGTRLTVV.

The chain joins TRBV7-2 to TRBJ2-7, with D possibly being TRBD2 (6 bases). Germline CDR1 reads SGHTA; CDR2 reads FQGNSA. CDR3 length equals 12 residues. V lost 1 base and J lost 6, with 7 bases in between. As DNA, the CDR3 is TGTGCCAGCAGCTTAGTGGGACTCGAGCAGTACTTC. Its translation is CASSLVGLEQYF. Full variable domain (missing parts from reference TRBV7-2 and TRBJ2-7): GAGVSQSPSNKVTEKGKDVELRCDPISGHTALYWYRQSLGQGLEFLIYFQGNSAPDKSGLPSDRFSAERTGGSVSTLTIQRTQQEDSAVYLCASSLVGLEQYFGPGTRLTVT.

This clone is judged medium-sized (0.01 to 0.1%). The chain links TRBV28 to TRBJ2-7; D is perhaps TRBD1 or TRBD2 (5 bases each). V was pared by 5 bases and J by 1 base, with 12 bases between. Per germline, CDR1 MDHEN and CDR2 SYDVKM. This CDR3 region has 14 residues. The CDR3, as DNA: TGTGCCAGCAGTCTGGGGGAGCAATCCTACGAGCAGTACTTC. Protein sequence: CASSLGEQSYEQYF.

This clone turned up a few times. The rearrangement links TRBV19 to TRBJ1-2; unclear D gene. Trimming cost V 4 bases and J 3 bases, with 3 bases left between them. The CDR3 length is 11 residues. Germline CDR1 is LNHDA and CDR2 is SQIVND (reference sequence). Written as DNA, the CDR3 is TGTGCCAGTAGTAGAGACTATGGCTACACCTTC. This translates into CASSRDYGYTF.

This clone was recorded a few times. The genes are TRBV28 and TRBJ1-1; 7 nucleotides match TRBD1. The junction had 6 bases not matched to a gene; V was cut back by 2 bases and J by 9 bases. The CDR3 length is 13 residues. Germline CDR1 and CDR2: MDHEN and SYDVKM. In DNA, the CDR3 is TGTGCCAGCAGTTTAGAGGGACAGCGGAAAGCTTTCTTT. Translation: CASSLEGQRKAFF.

This clone ranks as medium-sized. The chain recombines TRBV4-1 with TRBJ1-2; D is unresolved. V lost 0 bases, J lost 1 base, and 6 bases lay in between. Germline CDR1 reads MGHRA; CDR2 reads YSYEKL. This CDR3 comprises 14 residues. CDR3 amino acids: CASSQDELNYGYTF. CDR3 DNA sequence: TGCGCCAGCAGCCAAGATGAGCTTAACTATGGCTACACCTTC.

This clone has a handful of counts. The rearrangement links TRBV19 to TRBJ1-5, with D maybe TRBD1 (5 bases). Trimming cost V 6 bases and J 2 bases, with 11 bases left between them. The CDR3 length is 14 residues. Per the germline V gene, CDR1 is LNHDA and CDR2 is SQIVND (reference sequence). The CDR3 DNA follows: TGTGCCAGTAGGGGAGGGGATGGCAATCAGCCCCAGCATTTT. It is translated as CASRGGDGNQPQHF.

This chain joins TRBV6-5 and TRBJ2-7, with D hard to call. Germline CDR1 and CDR2: MNHEY and SVGAGI. V shed 7 bases and J shed 0 bases, with 10 bases lying between them. The CDR3 is 13 amino acids. As DNA, the CDR3 is TGTGCCAGCACCCACCTAATCTCCTACGAGCAGTACTTC. Translating gives CASTHLISYEQYF.

The gene calls are TRBV5-1 and TRBJ2-6; D call uncertain. The CDR3 is 16 amino acids. Trimming cost V 9 bases and J 3 bases, with 19 bases left between them. Germline V lookup: CDR1 SGHRS, CDR2 YFSETQ. CDR3 bases: TGCGCCACCAAAGTGACACCTCTGGATGGGGCCAACGTCCTGACTTTC. As protein: CATKVTPLDGANVLTF.

The chain is built from TRBV9 and TRBJ2-7; maybe TRBD1 (6 bases). CDR3 size: 14 residues. Trimming took off 3 bases at V and 0 bases at J, with 10 bases between the two ends. The V gene's germline CDR1 is SGDLS and CDR2 YYNGEE. The CDR3: CASSAGQSSYEQYF. In DNA, the CDR3 is TGTGCCAGCAGCGCCGGACAGAGCTCCTACGAGCAGTACTTC.

The rearrangement links TRBV29-1 to TRBJ2-7; 7 positions match TRBD1. The CDR3 sequence is 13 residues long. V dropped 6 bases and J dropped 0; count of bases not matched to a gene: 5. CDR1 is SQVTM and CDR2 is ANQGSEA in the germline V gene. This CDR3 reads CSVLTGSSYEQYF. CDR3 nucleotides: TGCAGCGTCTTGACAGGGAGCTCCTACGAGCAGTACTTC.

V is TRBV5-6 and J is TRBJ2-1, with 10 bases matching TRBD2. The CDR3 spans 17 residues. Unmatched junction bases numbered 11, after V lost 4 bases and J lost 4 bases. Germline V gene lookup returns CDR1 SGHDT and CDR2 YYEEEE. The CDR3 nucleotides are TGTGCCAGCAGCCTACCCGGACTAGCGGAAGTTTACAATGAGCAGTTCTTC. Its translation is CASSLPGLAEVYNEQFF. Using reference TRBV5-6 and TRBJ2-1 for the parts outside the CDR3, the full variable domain is DAGVTQSPTHLIKTRGQQVTLRCSPKSGHDTVSWYQQALGQGPQFIFQYYEEEERQRGNFPDRFSGHQFPNYSSELNVNALLLGDSALYLCASSLPGLAEVYNEQFFGPGTRLTVL.